These T cell receptor beta chains were read from a single sample in a study of control samples from healthy donors and cancer patients. Only in-frame clones appear in the TCRdb table, and some are missing; sequencing was by immunoSEQ multiplex PCR. The sample lists about 190,000 clones, approximately 91% occurring once. Sequences were obtained from blood. All receptors come from a man aged 25 to 40 in good health. Each CDR3 is given with its conserved first and last residue. D genes are given only for firm matches. Clone size is not always given. Where it is, it says once, few, many or a class for expanded clones.

clone size: NA; D gene: NA; V gene: TRBV6-7; J gene: TRBJ1-6; CDR3 protein: CAKYSSYNSPLHF; CDR3 DNA: TGTGCCAAATACAGCTCCTATAATTCACCCCTCCACTTT
clone size: NA; D gene: TRBD1; V gene: TRBV18; J gene: TRBJ1-1; CDR3 protein: CASSPGTGGTEAFF; CDR3 DNA: TGTGCCAGCTCACCCGGGACAGGAGGAACTGAAGCTTTCTTT
clone size: once; D gene: TRBD2; V gene: TRBV5-1; J gene: TRBJ2-1; CDR3 protein: CASSSSEAGGHNEQFF; CDR3 DNA: TGCGCCAGCAGCTCCTCCGAGGCGGGGGGACACAATGAGCAGTTCTTC
clone size: NA; D gene: TRBD1; V gene: TRBV30; J gene: TRBJ1-4; CDR3 protein: CAWSAGQGGEKLFF; CDR3 DNA: TGTGCCTGGAGTGCGGGACAGGGTGGAGAAAAACTGTTTTTT
clone size: NA; D gene: TRBD2; V gene: TRBV7-2; J gene: TRBJ2-7; CDR3 protein: CASSAPGLAVRSSYEQYF; CDR3 DNA: TGTGCCAGCAGCGCGCCGGGACTAGCTGTCAGGAGCTCCTACGAGCAGTACTTC
clone size: NA; D gene: NA; V gene: TRBV19; J gene: TRBJ2-2; CDR3 protein: CASSGGGRTGELFF; CDR3 DNA: TGTGCCAGTAGTGGAGGGGGAAGGACCGGGGAGCTGTTTTTT
clone size: NA; D gene: TRBD1; V gene: TRBV7-9; J gene: TRBJ1-4; CDR3 protein: CASSLGDRSREKLFF; CDR3 DNA: TGTGCCAGCAGCTTAGGGGACAGGAGTCGAGAAAAACTGTTTTTT
clone size: NA; D gene: NA; V gene: TRBV6-5; J gene: TRBJ2-2; CDR3 protein: CASTTGPNTGELFF; CDR3 DNA: TGTGCCAGCACCACGGGTCCGAACACCGGGGAGCTGTTTTTT
clone size: NA; D gene: TRBD1; V gene: TRBV28; J gene: TRBJ1-4; CDR3 protein: CASSLGTVYEKLFF; CDR3 DNA: TGTGCCAGCAGCTTAGGGACAGTGTATGAAAAACTGTTTTTT
clone size: NA; D gene: NA; V gene: TRBV27; J gene: TRBJ1-2; CDR3 protein: CASSSRGTNYGYTF; CDR3 DNA: TGTGCCAGCAGTTCAAGGGGGACTAACTATGGCTACACCTTC
clone size: NA; D gene: NA; V gene: TRBV5-1; J gene: TRBJ2-7; CDR3 protein: CASSYQLQGTYEQYF; CDR3 DNA: TGCGCCAGCAGCTACCAACTACAGGGAACCTACGAGCAGTACTTC
clone size: NA; D gene: NA; V gene: TRBV7-6; J gene: TRBJ2-2; CDR3 protein: CASSLALGLNTGELFF; CDR3 DNA: TGTGCCAGCAGCTTAGCTTTGGGCTTGAACACCGGGGAGCTGTTTTTT
clone size: once; D gene: TRBD1; V gene: TRBV27; J gene: TRBJ1-1; CDR3 protein: CASMSQGGTEAFF; CDR3 DNA: TGTGCCAGCATGTCACAGGGGGGCACTGAAGCTTTCTTT
clone size: NA; D gene: NA; V gene: TRBV7-9; J gene: TRBJ1-3; CDR3 protein: CASLAGPSSGNTIYF; CDR3 DNA: TGTGCCAGCTTGGCAGGCCCCAGCTCTGGAAACACCATATATTTT
clone size: NA; D gene: NA; V gene: TRBV19; J gene: TRBJ1-5; CDR3 protein: CASSISTFPVNQPQHF; CDR3 DNA: TGTGCCAGTAGTATCTCTACGTTTCCCGTCAATCAGCCCCAGCATTTT
clone size: NA; D gene: NA; V gene: TRBV6-1; J gene: TRBJ1-1; CDR3 protein: CASSEVGEDTEAFF; CDR3 DNA: TGTGCCAGCAGTGAAGTGGGGGAAGACACTGAAGCTTTCTTT
clone size: once; D gene: TRBD1; V gene: TRBV29-1; J gene: TRBJ2-2; CDR3 protein: CSVALGQGARELFF; CDR3 DNA: TGCAGCGTAGCCCTAGGACAGGGGGCGCGGGAGCTGTTTTTT
clone size: NA; D gene: NA; V gene: TRBV4-1; J gene: TRBJ2-7; CDR3 protein: CASSPLGPDLSEQYF; CDR3 DNA: TGCGCCAGCAGCCCCCTAGGGCCGGACCTGAGCGAGCAGTACTTC
clone size: NA; D gene: TRBD1; V gene: TRBV19; J gene: TRBJ2-3; CDR3 protein: CASRTGQGTDTQYF; CDR3 DNA: TGTGCCAGTAGGACCGGACAGGGAACAGATACGCAGTATTTT
clone size: NA; D gene: NA; V gene: TRBV7-2; J gene: TRBJ1-4; CDR3 protein: CASSLALNEKLFF; CDR3 DNA: TGTGCCAGCAGCTTGGCCCTTAATGAAAAACTGTTTTTT
clone size: NA; D gene: NA; V gene: TRBV2; J gene: TRBJ2-7; CDR3 protein: CASTVRLNPTPEQYF; CDR3 DNA: TGTGCCAGCACCGTCAGGCTCAACCCTACCCCCGAGCAGTACTTC
clone size: NA; D gene: NA; V gene: TRBV19; J gene: TRBJ2-7; CDR3 protein: CASSPTGAYEQYF; CDR3 DNA: TGTGCCAGTAGTCCCACCGGAGCATACGAGCAGTACTTC
clone size: NA; D gene: NA; V gene: TRBV5-6; J gene: TRBJ1-1; CDR3 protein: CASSLGQVEAFF; CDR3 DNA: TGTGCCAGCAGCTTGGGACAGGTTGAAGCTTTCTTT
clone size: NA; D gene: NA; V gene: TRBV11-2; J gene: TRBJ1-1; CDR3 protein: CASSLGLGLGQEAFF; CDR3 DNA: TGTGCCAGCAGCTTAGGTCTTGGCTTGGGACAAGAAGCTTTCTTT
clone size: NA; D gene: TRBD1; V gene: TRBV25-1; J gene: TRBJ1-2; CDR3 protein: CASGPGDRGNLNYGYTF; CDR3 DNA: TGTGCCAGCGGACCCGGGGACAGGGGGAATCTTAACTATGGCTACACCTTC
clone size: NA; D gene: NA; V gene: TRBV11-2; J gene: TRBJ1-2; CDR3 protein: CASRRDIQSYGYTF; CDR3 DNA: TGTGCCAGCAGGAGGGACATCCAGTCCTATGGCTACACCTTC
clone size: once; D gene: NA; V gene: TRBV5-1; J gene: TRBJ1-1; CDR3 protein: CASSLGIHGLDTEAFF; CDR3 DNA: TGCGCCAGCAGCTTGGGGATCCACGGTCTGGACACTGAAGCTTTCTTT